Listed below are T cell receptor beta chains from one sample, sequenced in a study of blood T cell repertoires in COVID-19. The repertoire was sequenced with immunoSEQ multiplex PCR; TCRdb's copy has only in-frame clones and lacks some. The profile shows 250,000 to 300,000 clones, around 86% of them singletons. The sample consisted of PBMCs or T cells enriched from blood (not recorded which). These receptors came from a young man who had recovered from COVID-19. Both conserved end residues are part of each CDR3. Fields, in order: J gene, clone size, D gene, V gene, CDR3 protein, CDR3 DNA. A D gene is named only where the DNA matches it firmly. Some rows have no size entry. The others give once, few or many, or a class for an expanded clone.

>TRBJ1-6|NA|NA|TRBV19
CATRDSSYNSPLHF
TGTGCCACCAGAGACAGTTCCTATAATTCACCCCTCCACTTT
>TRBJ1-2|NA|TRBD1|TRBV5-1
CASSSAGTANYGYTF
TGCGCCAGCAGCTCGGCCGGGACAGCTAACTATGGCTACACCTTC
>TRBJ1-5|NA|NA|TRBV10-3
CAISDRAGVTGQPQHF
TGTGCCATCAGTGACAGGGCCGGCGTTACCGGCCAGCCCCAGCATTTT
>TRBJ2-1|NA|NA|TRBV29-1
CSVGGRGSYNEQFF
TGCAGCGTTGGAGGCAGGGGCTCCTACAATGAGCAGTTCTTC
>TRBJ2-3|NA|TRBD2|TRBV3-1/TRBV3-2
CASSQVGGTSAADTQYF
TGTGCCAGCAGCCAAGTGGGTGGGACTAGCGCCGCGGATACGCAGTATTTT
>TRBJ2-1|NA|NA|TRBV27
CASSLSEVVEQFF
TGTGCCAGCAGTTTATCCGAGGTTGTCGAGCAGTTCTTC
>TRBJ2-7|NA|NA|TRBV30
CAWSVMREQYF
TGTGCCTGGAGTGTAATGAGGGAGCAGTACTTC
>TRBJ2-3|once|NA|TRBV6-1
CASSETQFGDSTDTQYF
TGTGCCAGCAGTGAGACACAATTCGGGGATAGCACAGATACGCAGTATTTT
>TRBJ1-1|NA|TRBD1|TRBV7-2
CASTSRDRGQALNTEAFF
TGTGCCAGCACCTCTCGGGACAGGGGGCAAGCCTTGAACACTGAAGCTTTCTTT
>TRBJ2-3|NA|TRBD2|TRBV3-1/TRBV3-2
CASSRASGRLTDTQYF
TGTGCCAGCAGCCGGGCTAGCGGGCGACTTACAGATACGCAGTATTTT
>TRBJ2-1|NA|TRBD2|TRBV2
CASSKNREAGVTYNEQFF
TGTGCCAGCAGTAAAAACCGTGAAGCGGGGGTTACCTACAATGAGCAGTTCTTC
>TRBJ1-2|few|NA|TRBV10-3
CAISPGGERIYGYTF
TGTGCCATCAGCCCGGGGGGGGAGCGGATCTATGGCTACACCTTC
>TRBJ1-1|NA|NA|TRBV11-2
CASSSGGLAFF
TGTGCCAGCAGCTCAGGTGGCCTAGCTTTCTTT
>TRBJ2-7|once|TRBD1|TRBV10-3
CATWTGRYEQYF
TGTGCCACTTGGACAGGTCGCTACGAGCAGTACTTC
>TRBJ1-1|NA|NA|TRBV4-2
CASSQDDGVTEAFF
TGTGCCAGCAGCCAAGATGACGGGGTAACTGAAGCTTTCTTT
>TRBJ2-7|NA|TRBD1|TRBV19
CASSMGYGTGRGEQYF
TGTGCCAGTAGTATGGGGTACGGGACAGGGAGAGGCGAGCAGTACTTC
>TRBJ1-2|few|NA|TRBV5-5
CASSLASVGYTF
TGTGCCAGCAGCTTGGCTTCGGTTGGCTACACCTTC
>TRBJ2-7|NA|TRBD2|TRBV6-5
CASSGTRSYEQYF
TGTGCCAGCAGCGGGACTAGATCCTACGAGCAGTACTTC
>TRBJ1-5|NA|TRBD1|TRBV2
CASRDREWQPQHF
TGTGCCAGCAGGGACAGGGAATGGCAGCCCCAGCATTTT
>TRBJ1-6|NA|NA|TRBV5-1
CASSMVQVNSPLHF
TGCGCCAGCAGCATGGTACAGGTCAATTCACCCCTCCACTTT
>TRBJ2-5|NA|TRBD2|TRBV11-2
CASSLSLGLAGRETQYF
TGTGCCAGCAGCTTGAGTCTTGGACTAGCGGGACGAGAGACCCAGTACTTC
>TRBJ1-5|NA|TRBD1|TRBV19
CASSIDMWTGANNQPQHF
TGTGCCAGTAGTATAGATATGTGGACAGGGGCGAACAATCAGCCCCAGCATTTT
>TRBJ2-7|NA|TRBD1|TRBV30
CAWRTRQGIYEQYF
TGTGCCTGGAGAACCCGACAGGGGATATACGAGCAGTACTTC
>TRBJ2-2|NA|TRBD1|TRBV11-2
CASSATGADTGELFF
TGTGCCAGCAGCGCAACAGGGGCCGACACCGGGGAGCTGTTTTTT
>TRBJ2-3|NA|NA|TRBV13
CASSLQGPDTQYF
TGTGCCAGCAGCTTACAGGGGCCAGATACGCAGTATTTT
>TRBJ1-4|NA|TRBD1|TRBV6-6
CASSKGQVINEKLFF
TGTGCCAGCAGTAAAGGACAGGTGATAAATGAAAAACTGTTTTTT
>TRBJ1-2|NA|NA|TRBV13
CASSGGWGRGERYTF
TGTGCCAGCAGCGGCGGCTGGGGGAGGGGTGAACGCTACACCTTC
>TRBJ2-1|NA|NA|TRBV28
CASSEVEPYNEQFF
TGTGCCAGCAGCGAAGTTGAGCCCTACAATGAGCAGTTCTTC
>TRBJ1-2|NA|NA|TRBV13
CASSLGGGGSGYTF
TGTGCCAGCAGCTTAGGCGGTGGAGGGTCTGGCTACACCTTC
>TRBJ2-7|NA|TRBD2|TRBV28
CASNLAGETYEQYF
TGTGCCAGCAACCTAGCGGGAGAGACCTACGAGCAGTACTTC
>TRBJ1-2|NA|TRBD1|TRBV19
CASSIRSGTGVERGYTF
TGTGCCAGTAGTATAAGGTCCGGGACAGGAGTGGAGAGGGGCTACACCTTC
>TRBJ2-5|few|TRBD2|TRBV5-4
CASSLGGTSGGETQYF
TGTGCCAGCAGCTTGGGTGGGACTAGCGGGGGGGAGACCCAGTACTTC